These 14 T cell receptor beta chains originate from one sample sequenced in a study of T cells in Graves' hyperthyroidism and ophthalmopathy. The source material, RNA transcripts, was used to amplify TCR beta CDR3 regions. In the first-round RT-PCR of the TCR CDR3, the HTBI primer set was used. TCRdb re-called the multiplex PCR reads with MiXCR, one entry per CDR3 protein. The sample includes some 210,000 distinct CDR3 sequences, over 15% seen only once; the top ten take roughly 53%. The specimen was blood. These TCRs come from a man between 45 and 60 years old with Graves' hyperthyroidism.

The genes are TRBV7-2 and TRBJ2-5; the D gene is possibly TRBD1 (6 bases). The CDR3 is 12 amino acids. CDR1 is SGHTA and CDR2 is FQGNSA in the germline V gene. Trimming stripped 5 bases from V and 4 bases from J, with 8 bases between. CDR3 in DNA: TGTGCCAGCAGCGTGGACAGAGAGACCCAGTACTTC. Translated: CASSVDRETQYF.

This clonotype was seen only a few times. The rearrangement joins TRBV7-3 to TRBJ2-2; TRBD2 matches at 7 bases. The CDR3 is 13 residues long. Per germline, CDR1 SGHTA and CDR2 FQGTGA. V lost 5 bases and J lost 7; bases outside the gene matches: 4. In nucleotides, the CDR3 is TGTGCCAGCAGCGCCAGGGAGGGCGGGGAGCTGTTTTTT. Its translation is CASSAREGGELFF.

The rearrangement links TRBV5-1 to TRBJ2-2; no reliable D call. V dropped 0 bases and J dropped 6 bases, with 9 bases sitting between them. The CDR3 runs to 14 residues. The germline CDR1 and CDR2 sequences are SGHRS and YFSETQ. The CDR3 here is CASSLAGRAGELFF. CDR3 coding DNA: TGCGCCAGCAGCTTGGCTGGACGAGCCGGGGAGCTGTTTTTT.

This clonotype has a handful of counts. The J gene is TRBJ1-1, the V gene TRBV15; maybe TRBD1 (6 bases). This CDR3 has 14 amino acids. Germline V lookup: CDR1 LNHNV, CDR2 YYDKDF (reference sequence). V shed 1 base and J shed 4 bases, with 10 bases lying between them. CDR3 in DNA: TGTGCCACCAGCAGAGGAGGGACATCCACTGAAGCTTTCTTT. Translation: CATSRGGTSTEAFF.

Notes on this clonotype: A much bigger clone sits one base away, suggesting this may be a read error. The genes are TRBV6-2 or TRBV6-3 and TRBJ2-5, with D unclear. The CDR3 totals 12 residues. Per the germline V gene, CDR1 is MNHEY and CDR2 is SVGEGT. The CDR3 DNA sequence: TGTGCCAGCAGACAAAATCAAGAGACCCGGTACTTC. It specifies CASRQNQETRYF.

This clonotype came up many times. The V gene is TRBV12-3 or TRBV12-4, the J gene TRBJ1-6; tentatively, D is TRBD1 (6 bases). The CDR3 extends over 14 amino acids. V was clipped by 6 bases and J by 4 bases, with 10 bases between them. This CDR3 is CASSPDSYNSPLHF. CDR3 bases: TGTGCCAGCAGCCCGGACAGTTATAATTCACCCCTCCACTTT.

This rearrangement joins TRBV6-2 or TRBV6-3 to TRBJ2-5; TRBD1 matches 9 bases. Germline CDR1 MNHEY, CDR2 SVGEGT. V shed 6 bases, J shed 1 base, and the junction held 6 bases outside the gene matches. The CDR3 length is 15 residues. Here the CDR3 reads CASSQGQGIQETQYF. The CDR3 DNA reads as TGTGCCAGCAGCCAAGGACAGGGGATCCAAGAGACCCAGTACTTC.

The sample holds many counts of this clonotype. J is TRBJ2-5 and V is TRBV20-1; D remains ambiguous. Germline V lookup: CDR1 DFQATT, CDR2 SNEGSKA (reference sequence). V was cut by 0 bases and J by 4 bases, with 9 bases left in between. The length of the CDR3 is 13 residues. The CDR3 DNA reads as TGCAGTGCTAGAGATCCAGGACGAGAGACCCAGTACTTC. Residues: CSARDPGRETQYF.

Only a few counts were recorded for this clonotype. The chain employs TRBV19 and TRBJ2-2; D possibly corresponds to TRBD2 (7 bases). This CDR3 has 15 residues. Per germline, CDR1 LNHDA and CDR2 SQIVND (reference sequence). Between the trimmed V and J ends, which lost 7 bases and 6 bases, there was a span of 18 bases. As DNA, the CDR3 is TGTGCCAGTAACCGAAGGGGGGGGGCCGCCGGGGAGCTGTTTTTT. This gives the protein CASNRRGGAAGELFF.

This clonotype was seen many times. The V and J genes are TRBV5-1 and TRBJ2-1, with 13 bases lining up with TRBD2. CDR1 is SGHRS and CDR2 is YFSETQ in the germline V gene. Unmatched junction bases numbered 8, after V lost 4 bases and J lost 4 bases. The CDR3 contains 17 residues. The CDR3 reads CASSIRTSGSLYNEQFF. In DNA, the CDR3 is TGCGCCAGCAGCATACGGACTAGCGGGAGTCTGTACAATGAGCAGTTCTTC.

The chain joins TRBV29-1 to TRBJ2-1; the D is unclear. The V end lost 4 bases, the J end lost 6 bases, and 19 bases lay between the germline ends. Germline V lookup: CDR1 SQVTM, CDR2 ANQGSEA. This CDR3 comprises 15 residues. The CDR3 region is CSVGANLIIPNEQFF. In nucleotides, the CDR3 is TGCAGCGTTGGTGCCAACCTCATAATCCCCAATGAGCAGTTCTTC.

Many counts were recorded for this clonotype. This chain joins TRBV5-1 and TRBJ1-1, with D perhaps TRBD1 (5 bases). The V end was cut by 0 bases, the J end by 4 bases, with 10 bases between. The CDR3 has 14 amino acids. Per the germline V gene, CDR1 is SGHRS and CDR2 is YFSETQ. CDR3 loop: CASSLGGVSTEAFF. The DNA for the CDR3 is TGCGCCAGCAGCTTGGGGGGGGTCAGCACTGAAGCTTTCTTT.

This clonotype was seen only a few times. It may be a read error: a sequence one base away is much more abundant. V usage is TRBV2 and J usage is TRBJ2-1; 12 bases align to TRBD2. The CDR3 runs to 15 residues. Germline-derived CDR1 and CDR2 are SNHLY and FYNNEI. The trim removed 7 bases at V and 12 bases at J, leaving 13 bases unmatched. The CDR3 DNA reads as TGTGCCAGCATAGAGTCTAGCGGGAGGGCCGATGGGCAGTTCTTC. Amino acids: CASIESSGRADGQFF.

The chain joins TRBV6-5 to TRBJ2-1; TRBD2 agrees at 10 bases. This CDR3 has 16 residues. V lost 0 bases and J lost 2; bases outside the gene matches: 1. CDR1 MNHEY and CDR2 SVGAGI come from the germline V gene. In nucleotides, the CDR3 is TGTGCCAGCAGTTACTCCCTAGCGGGAGCCTACAATGAGCAGTTCTTC. This translates into CASSYSLAGAYNEQFF.